The 30 T cell receptor beta chains presented below share a single source sample, sequenced in a study of T-cell reconstitution after alpha-beta-depleted transplantation in children. Unique molecular identifiers were built into the TCRbeta library. Each CDR3 protein gets one entry after TCRdb re-called the PCR reads with MiXCR. The data show approximately 520,000 distinct CDR3 sequences, with about an eighth seen just once and 13% to 15% held by the top ten. Sequencing used PBMCs, mostly from graft donor cells, obtained 180 days after TCRalphabeta/CD19-depleted stem cell transplant. The receptor source for this set is a female patient younger than 10 who had a stem cell transplant for aplastic anemia, so the T cells may come from the graft donor.

This clonotype was detected many times. This rearrangement joins TRBV11-2 to TRBJ2-5; 7 bases map to TRBD1. V lost 8 bases and J lost 1; bases outside the gene matches: 7. The CDR3 length is 14 residues. Germline assignment: CDR1 SGHAT and CDR2 FQNNGV. CDR3 region: CASSLGTVQETQYF. CDR3 DNA: TGTGCCAGCTCACTAGGGACAGTCCAAGAGACCCAGTACTTC.

This clonotype was seen a handful of times. The J gene is TRBJ1-5, the V gene TRBV10-2; possible D gene TRBD1, 5 bases. V gave up 5 bases and J gave up 7 bases, with 15 bases separating them. The CDR3 contains 14 residues. Germline V gives CDR1 WSHSY, CDR2 SAAADI. The CDR3 region is CASSPQGFGQPQHF. The DNA of the CDR3 is TGCGCCAGCAGTCCCCAGGGTTTTGGGCAGCCCCAGCATTTT.

This chain joins TRBV7-9 and TRBJ1-4; D is unclear. The CDR3 spans 14 residues. V dropped 5 bases and J dropped 5 bases, with 12 bases sitting between them. CDR1 SEHNR and CDR2 FQNEAQ come from the germline V gene (reference sequence). CDR3 in DNA: TGTGCCAGCAGCAGTAGTGTGACCAATGAAAAACTGTTTTTT. Amino acid sequence: CASSSSVTNEKLFF.

The V gene is TRBV20-1, the J gene TRBJ2-3; D is perhaps TRBD1 or TRBD2 (5 bases each). The CDR3 consists of 17 residues. The V and J ends lost 0 bases and 7 bases respectively, with 23 bases between them. Germline loops: CDR1 DFQATT, CDR2 SNEGSKA (reference sequence). The CDR3 loop reads CSARDTPRDEDIHTQYF. The CDR3 nucleotides are TGCAGTGCTAGAGATACCCCCCGGGACGAAGATATCCATACGCAGTATTTT.

This chain links TRBV4-2 with TRBJ2-3; 9 bases are a match to TRBD2. CDR1 and CDR2 (germline): LGHNA, YNFKEQ. This CDR3 is built from 17 residues. With 2 bases clipped from V and 3 bases from J, the junction kept 9 bases outside the gene matches. The CDR3 sequence: CASSQKAGTSITDTQYF. CDR3 bases: TGTGCCAGCAGCCAAAAGGCAGGGACTAGCATTACAGATACGCAGTATTTT.

Only a few counts were recorded for this clonotype. The rearrangement links TRBV5-1 to TRBJ2-7; TRBD1 matches at 12 bases. The CDR3 extends over 16 amino acids. The germline V gene encodes CDR1 SGHRS and CDR2 YFSETQ. V trimming: 3 bases; J trimming: 3 bases; junction bases outside the gene matches: 7. The CDR3 nucleotides read TGCGCCAGCAGCTCTTCTAGGGACAGGGGGCTCTACGAGCAGTACTTC. Protein: CASSSSRDRGLYEQYF.

This clonotype was seen a few times. The chain uses TRBV29-1 and TRBJ2-7; the D call may be TRBD1 or TRBD2 (7 bases each). V gave up 5 bases and J gave up 2 bases, with 16 bases separating them. In germline, CDR1 is SQVTM, CDR2 ANQGSEA. This CDR3 is 14 amino acids long. In DNA, the CDR3 is TGCAGCGTTTCACAGGGGAGGGTGACCTACGAGCAGTACTTC. Translating gives CSVSQGRVTYEQYF.

This clonotype came up a few times. The chain is built from TRBV7-3 and TRBJ2-4; TRBD2 matches at 7 bases. The germline CDR1 and CDR2 sequences are SGHTA and FQGTGA. V lost 5 bases, J lost 7 bases, and 8 bases stayed unmatched. The length of the CDR3 is 14 residues. The CDR3 nucleotides read TGTGCCAGCAGCCCAGGACTAGGGTCGAACATTCAGTACTTC. Translating gives CASSPGLGSNIQYF.

In the case of this clonotype: A junction boundary mismatches the germline segment, possibly from a read error. This chain connects TRBV6-1 to TRBJ2-5, with D hard to call. Germline CDR1 is MNHNS and CDR2 is SASEGT. This CDR3 is 14 amino acids long. CDR3 protein: CASSKSYPREAQYF. The CDR3 nucleotides read TGTGCCAGCAGCAAGAGTTATCCGAGAGAGGCCCAGTACTTC.

In its sample, this clonotype was seen a few times. The rearrangement joins TRBV7-2 to TRBJ2-5; D assignment may be TRBD1 or TRBD2 (6 bases each). The CDR3 covers 14 residues. The V end lost 5 bases, the J end lost 4 bases, and 14 bases lay between the germline ends. In germline, CDR1 is SGHTA, CDR2 FQGNSA. The CDR3 sequence is CASSLGGSTETQYF. CDR3 nucleotide sequence: TGTGCCAGCAGCCTCGGGGGCAGCACAGAGACCCAGTACTTC.

A few counts support this clonotype. This chain connects TRBV27 to TRBJ2-5; 10 nucleotides align to TRBD2. V shed 2 bases, J shed 3 bases, and the junction held 9 bases outside the gene matches. The CDR3 loop spans 17 amino acids. The germline CDR1 and CDR2 sequences are MNHEY and SMNVEV (reference sequence). CDR3 sequence (DNA): TGTGCCAGCAGTTTAGGCCACCTAGCGGGAGTCGAAGAGACCCAGTACTTC. This gives the protein CASSLGHLAGVEETQYF.

V gene TRBV7-2 combines with J gene TRBJ2-1; D may match TRBD1 or TRBD2 (6 bases each). CDR1 is SGHTA and CDR2 is FQGNSA in the germline V gene. Trimming took 3 bases from V and 5 from J, leaving 8 bases between them. The CDR3 contains 13 residues. The chain's CDR3 is CASSFRGHNEQFF. Written as DNA, the CDR3 is TGTGCCAGCAGCTTCCGGGGGCACAATGAGCAGTTCTTC.

V is TRBV7-9 and J is TRBJ2-7; D uncertain. V was clipped by 3 bases and J by 5 bases, with 11 bases between them. The germline V gene has CDR1 SEHNR and CDR2 FQNEAQ (reference sequence). There are 13 residues in the CDR3. As DNA, the CDR3 is TGTGCCAGCAGCTTTGGGTTTTCCGACGAGCAGTACTTC. Translating gives CASSFGFSDEQYF.

This clonotype was recorded many times. This CDR3 reads CATSRGSGVKVQTQYF. The CDR3 nucleotides read TGTGCCACCAGCAGAGGGAGCGGGGTCAAGGTGCAAACGCAGTATTTT. This rearrangement joins TRBV15 to TRBJ2-3, with TRBD2 matching over 7 bases. Germline V gene data show CDR1 as LNHNV and CDR2 as YYDKDF (reference sequence). This CDR3 spans 16 amino acids. Trimming removed 1 base from V and 9 bases from J; junction bases left unmatched: 13.

There are many counts of this clonotype. The CDR3 spells CASSLGPATEAFF. The CDR3 nucleotides are TGCGCCAGCAGCTTGGGGCCCGCCACTGAAGCTTTCTTT. The V and J genes are TRBV5-1 and TRBJ1-1; no clear D. The CDR3 is 13 amino acids. The germline gives CDR1 SGHRS, CDR2 YFSETQ. The V end was cut by 0 bases, the J end by 4 bases, with 7 bases between.

The rearrangement links TRBV2 to TRBJ1-1; D gene uncertain. The CDR3 loop spans 13 amino acids. V was clipped by 7 bases and J by 0 bases, with 9 bases between them. Per germline, CDR1 SNHLY and CDR2 FYNNEI. The CDR3 loop reads CASKNSLNTEAFF. CDR3 DNA sequence: TGTGCCAGCAAGAACAGCCTGAACACTGAAGCTTTCTTT. Based on the CDR3 plus reference TRBV2 and TRBJ1-1, the full variable domain is EPEVTQTPSHQVTQMGQEVILRCVPISNHLYFYWYRQILGQKVEFLVSFYNNEISEKSEIFDDQFSVERPDGSNFTLKIRSTKLEDSAMYFCASKNSLNTEAFFGQGTRLTVV.

The chain has TRBV6-5 and TRBJ2-7; D remains ambiguous. The V gene's germline CDR1 is MNHEY and CDR2 SVGAGI. CDR3 length: 15 amino acids. The V and J ends lost 1 base and 2 bases respectively, with 12 bases between them. CDR3 amino acids: CASSYYGQEPYEQYF. In DNA form, the CDR3 reads TGTGCCAGCAGTTACTATGGGCAGGAGCCCTACGAGCAGTACTTC.

This clonotype was counted a few times. The rearrangement links TRBV5-1 to TRBJ2-1; 12 bases are a match to TRBD2. Losses at the gene ends were 0 bases for V and 12 bases for J; bases not matched to a gene: 4. Germline V lookup: CDR1 SGHRS, CDR2 YFSETQ. The CDR3 runs to 14 residues. CDR3 DNA sequence: TGCGCCAGCAGCTTGGGACTAGCGGGAGTTGGGCAGTTCTTC. Its translation: CASSLGLAGVGQFF.

This clonotype was found a few times. The chain joins TRBV25-1 to TRBJ1-6; possibly TRBD1 for D (5 bases). The CDR3 is made up of 17 amino acids. Trimming left V 5 bases short and J 7 bases short, with 21 bases between. Germline-derived CDR1 and CDR2 are MGHDK and SYGVNS. The chain's CDR3 is CASSPTGTFPLNSPLHF. The CDR3 DNA sequence: TGTGCCAGCAGTCCAACGGGGACCTTTCCTTTAAATTCACCCCTCCACTTT.

The V call is TRBV20-1, the J call TRBJ2-3; D unresolved. With 1 base removed from V and 3 bases from J, the gap between germline ends came to 11 bases. CDR3 size: 14 residues. Germline loops: CDR1 DFQATT, CDR2 SNEGSKA (reference sequence). The CDR3 loop reads CSARGPSVTDTQYF. The CDR3 DNA reads TGCAGTGCTAGAGGGCCCTCAGTTACAGATACGCAGTATTTT.

CDR3 sequence: CASRTRVPQETQYF. The CDR3 DNA is TGCGCCAGCAGGACCCGGGTCCCCCAAGAGACCCAGTACTTC. The gene calls are TRBV5-1 and TRBJ2-5, with D unresolved. The CDR3 consists of 14 residues. CDR1 and CDR2 (germline): SGHRS, YFSETQ. Between the trimmed V and J ends, which lost 5 bases and 1 base, there was a span of 12 bases.

This clonotype has only a few counts. The J gene is TRBJ2-1, the V gene TRBV12-3 or TRBV12-4; 10 bases fit TRBD2. Trimming cost V 7 bases and J 8 bases; bases outside gene matches: 5. The CDR3 runs 13 residues. The CDR3 reads CASNRLAGHEQFF. The CDR3 DNA sequence: TGTGCCAGCAACCGACTAGCGGGCCATGAGCAGTTCTTC.

V usage is TRBV9 and J usage is TRBJ2-1; the match to TRBD2 covers 9 bases. Per germline, CDR1 SGDLS and CDR2 YYNGEE. V gave up 5 bases and J gave up 0 bases; unmatched junction bases: 12. The CDR3 extends over 18 amino acids. CDR3 DNA sequence: TGTGCCAGCAGTTGGAACGGGGCGGGAGGGAGCTCCTACAATGAGCAGTTCTTC. Amino acid sequence: CASSWNGAGGSSYNEQFF.

This chain links TRBV2 with TRBJ2-5; D might be TRBD2 (6 bases). CDR3 size: 14 residues. CDR1 is SNHLY, CDR2 FYNNEI, per germline. Trimming cost V 2 bases and J 5 bases, with 12 bases left between them. The CDR3 here is CASSEWSAGETQYF. The CDR3 nucleotides are TGTGCCAGCAGTGAATGGTCAGCGGGCGAGACCCAGTACTTC.

CDR3 sequence: CSVEYLGLYNEQFF. CDR3 nucleotides: TGCAGCGTTGAATACCTAGGGTTGTACAATGAGCAGTTCTTC. This sequence joins TRBV29-1 and TRBJ2-1; D unresolved. CDR1 and CDR2 from the germline V gene are SQVTM and ANQGSEA. Deletions cut 2 bases from V and 4 bases from J, with 12 bases between. CDR3 length: 14 amino acids.

This clonotype was observed a few times. The V and J genes are TRBV29-1 and TRBJ2-1, with TRBD1 matching over 10 bases. The CDR3 runs to 13 residues. J gave up 9 bases and V 6 bases, and 8 bases lay outside the gene matches. Germline CDR1 is SQVTM and CDR2 is ANQGSEA. The CDR3 here is CSVAGTGVFEQFF. The DNA for the CDR3 is TGCAGCGTCGCCGGGACAGGGGTTTTTGAGCAGTTCTTC.

This clonotype was picked up many times. The V and J genes are TRBV5-1 and TRBJ2-7; 7 bases align to TRBD2. The ends lost 0 bases at V and 3 bases at J; junction bases unmatched: 3. Looked up from germline, CDR1 is SGHRS and CDR2 is YFSETQ. The CDR3 totals 14 residues. CDR3 DNA: TGCGCCAGCAGCTTGGGGCTAGCGGTCTACGAGCAGTACTTC. It is translated as CASSLGLAVYEQYF.

This clonotype occurred a few times. V usage is TRBV4-1 and J usage is TRBJ1-5; maybe TRBD1 (5 bases). CDR3 length: 16 residues. Trimming took 0 bases from V and 3 from J, leaving 12 bases between them. Germline CDR1 MGHRA, CDR2 YSYEKL. The CDR3: CASSQERGPINQPQHF. CDR3 DNA: TGCGCCAGCAGCCAAGAGAGGGGACCGATCAATCAGCCCCAGCATTTT.

This clonotype was recorded a few times. The CDR3 sequence is CASSLRLRDNEQFF. DNA of the CDR3: TGTGCCAGCAGCTTGCGACTTAGGGACAATGAGCAGTTCTTC. The chain combines TRBV9 with TRBJ2-1; the D is unclear. This CDR3 is built from 14 residues. Germline V gene lookup returns CDR1 SGDLS and CDR2 YYNGEE. V dropped 4 bases and J dropped 5 bases, with 13 bases sitting between them.

The CDR3 spells CASSLLPLFRDNEELFF. The CDR3 bases are TGTGCCAGCAGTTTATTACCCCTATTCCGGGACAACGAGGAACTGTTTTTT. The V and J genes are TRBV28 and TRBJ1-4; tentatively, D is TRBD1 (6 bases). V dropped 1 base and J dropped 12 bases, with 24 bases sitting between them. Germline CDR1 MDHEN, CDR2 SYDVKM. This CDR3 contains 17 residues.